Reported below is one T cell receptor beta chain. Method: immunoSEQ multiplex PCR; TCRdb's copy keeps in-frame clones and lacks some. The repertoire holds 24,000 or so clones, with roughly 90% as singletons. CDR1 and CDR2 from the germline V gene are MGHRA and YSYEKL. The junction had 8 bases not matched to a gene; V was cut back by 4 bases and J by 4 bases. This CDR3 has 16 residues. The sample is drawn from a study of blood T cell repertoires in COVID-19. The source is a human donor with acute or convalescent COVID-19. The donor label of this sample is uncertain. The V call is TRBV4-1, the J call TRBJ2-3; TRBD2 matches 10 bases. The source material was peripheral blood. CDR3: CASSLLAGSRPDTQYF. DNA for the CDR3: TGCGCCAGCAGCCTACTAGCGGGATCGAGGCCAGATACGCAGTATTTT.